Following are 12 T cell receptor beta chains from one sample sequenced in a study of T cell repertoires in cytomegalovirus infection. TCRdb itself ran the reads through MiXCR, one entry per CDR3 protein. The repertoire consists of 400,000 to 550,000 distinct CDR3 sequences, with around 11% occurring once and the leading ten covering roughly 10%. Sequencing input: PBMCs. The receptors derive from a human donor in good health (CMV status not recorded). Some clones in this sample may be carry-over from other donors' samples.

This clonotype was observed at least ten times. At one end the junction does not follow the germline gene, possibly because of a read error. The rearrangement uses TRBV7-7 and TRBJ2-5; D not certain. Per the germline V gene, CDR1 is SSHAT and CDR2 is FNYEAQ (reference sequence). The CDR3 is 13 amino acids. The CDR3 loop reads CASSLLYQETQYF. The DNA of the CDR3 is TGTGCTAGCAGCTTGCTCTACCAAGAGACCCAGTACTTC.

About this clonotype: Since a much larger clone is just one base distant, this may be a read error. J is TRBJ1-1 and V is TRBV11-2; D not certain. V was pared by 0 bases and J by 10 bases, with 12 bases between. Germline V lookup: CDR1 SGHAT, CDR2 FQNNGV. The CDR3 runs 13 residues. DNA for the CDR3: TGTGCCAGCAGCTTAGAGTTGGGCGCTGGAGCTTTCTTT. Residues: CASSLELGAGAFF.

Here the CDR3 reads CSARDQTRNEKLFF. Here the CDR3 DNA reads TGCAGTGCTAGAGACCAAACAAGGAATGAAAAACTGTTTTTT. This rearrangement joins TRBV20-1 to TRBJ1-4; the D is unclear. CDR3 length: 14 amino acids. Germline V CDR1 and CDR2: DFQATT, SNEGSKA (reference sequence). V was trimmed by 0 bases and J by 5 bases, leaving 10 bases between them.

The chain has TRBV15 and TRBJ2-1, with D perhaps given as TRBD1 or TRBD2 (6 bases each). The germline V gene has CDR1 LNHNV and CDR2 YYDKDF (reference sequence). This CDR3 is 15 amino acids long. With 1 base removed from V and 4 bases from J, the gap between germline ends came to 11 bases. CDR3 protein: CATSRGRGQYNEQFF. DNA for the CDR3: TGTGCCACCAGCAGAGGGAGGGGACAATACAATGAGCAGTTCTTC.

The gene calls are TRBV9 and TRBJ2-5; 9 nucleotides agree with TRBD1. The CDR3 length is 15 residues. V dropped 4 bases and J dropped 2; count of bases not matched to a gene: 6. Germline V CDR1 and CDR2: SGDLS, YYNGEE. The CDR3 reads CASSSRDRVQETQYF. The CDR3, as DNA: TGTGCCAGCAGCTCCCGGGACAGGGTGCAAGAGACCCAGTACTTC.

This clonotype occurred a few times. The chain carries TRBV29-1 and TRBJ2-5; the match to TRBD1 covers 7 bases. The CDR3 loop spans 13 amino acids. V dropped 6 bases and J dropped 1; count of bases not matched to a gene: 5. Germline CDR1 reads SQVTM; CDR2 reads ANQGSEA. CDR3 sequence (DNA): TGCAGCGTGAGGGACAGCCGCCAAGAGACCCAGTACTTC. It yields the protein CSVRDSRQETQYF.

This clonotype was picked up many times. This rearrangement joins TRBV4-2 to TRBJ1-5, with D unresolved. This CDR3 has 17 residues. CDR1 LGHNA and CDR2 YNFKEQ come from the germline V gene. V shed 0 bases and J shed 2 bases, with 14 bases lying between them. The CDR3 nucleotides are TGTGCCAGCAGCCAAGATGGGGAGGGAGAGGGCAATCAGCCCCAGCATTTT. It translates to CASSQDGEGEGNQPQHF.

The CDR3 DNA is TGTGCCAGCAGCTTAGGGGGGGGGCCTAGAAATGAGCAGTTCTTC. Protein product: CASSLGGGPRNEQFF. V gene TRBV11-3 combines with J gene TRBJ2-1, with D perhaps TRBD2 (7 bases). CDR1 is SGHNT and CDR2 is YENEEA in the germline V gene. The CDR3 has 15 residues. With 1 base removed from V and 7 bases from J, the gap between germline ends came to 14 bases.

This clonotype was observed many times. This rearrangement joins TRBV5-6 to TRBJ2-7; TRBD1 matches at 7 bases. CDR3 length equals 14 residues. CDR1 and CDR2 from the germline V gene are SGHDT and YYEEEE. V shed 3 bases, J shed 8 bases, and the junction held 11 bases outside the gene matches. CDR3 DNA: TGTGCCAGCAGCTCCCGGGACAGAACTTTCAAGCAGTACTTC. Protein sequence: CASSSRDRTFKQYF.

V and J are TRBV10-3 and TRBJ2-7; D perhaps matches TRBD1 (6 bases). Germline CDR1 and CDR2: ENHRY and SYGVKD. The V and J ends lost 7 bases and 2 bases respectively, with 12 bases between them. The CDR3 runs to 13 residues. CDR3 sequence: CAITPGHTYEQYF. Here the CDR3 DNA reads TGTGCCATCACCCCGGGACACACCTACGAGCAGTACTTC.

This clonotype was picked up many times. The chain links TRBV12-3 or TRBV12-4 to TRBJ2-3; 7 bases fit TRBD2. The ends lost 5 bases at V and 0 bases at J; junction bases unmatched: 5. The CDR3 has 15 amino acids. In DNA, the CDR3 is TGTGCCAGCAGTCCCCAGGGAGGGAGCACAGATACGCAGTATTTT. It specifies CASSPQGGSTDTQYF.

V gene TRBV6-6 combines with J gene TRBJ2-5; D may be TRBD1 (7 bases). CDR1 and CDR2 from the germline V gene are MNHNY and SVGAGI (reference sequence). V lost 0 bases to trimming and J lost 5 bases, with 10 bases between them. The CDR3 runs to 14 residues. CDR3 nucleotides: TGTGCCAGCAGTTACTCGACAGGGAGGGAGACCCAGTACTTC. Translated, it gives CASSYSTGRETQYF.